A few counts support the clone carrying this TCR beta chain. Its antigen is not identified. This specimen belongs to a study of OX40 agonist ivuxolimab in advanced cancers. Study at large: The study treated patients with ivuxolimab, an agonistic anti-OX40 (CD134) antibody. Study-level findings and limits: Low normalized T-cell clonal expansion was additionally recorded for some nonresponders. The antigen specificity of the peripheral T cells (those that were expanded) was not determined.

Repertoires were generated with immunoSEQ multiplex PCR, while TCRdb's copy carries only in-frame clones and drops some. Seen here are 55,000 to 90,000 clones, about 81% observed once, and the top ten hold 0.35% to 0.5%. Germline V CDR1 and CDR2: SGHTA, FQGTGA. V was clipped by 2 bases and J by 0 bases, with 10 bases between them. The CDR3 runs 15 residues. Baseline was the first blood sampling point, followed by cycle 4 day 1 and cycle 7 day 1. This sample comprised CD4+ or CD8+ T cells sorted from blood, obtained in a trial of the OX40 agonist ivuxolimab. The chain couples TRBV7-3 to TRBJ1-1; D unclear. The sequence was collected from an adult with an advanced solid tumor such as melanoma, head and neck, liver or kidney cancer. DNA of the CDR3: TGTGCCAGCAGCTTAGATGGAGCGTTGAACACTGAAGCTTTCTTT. It is translated as CASSLDGALNTEAFF. The variable domain in full, with the rest retrieved from reference TRBV7-3 and TRBJ1-1, is GAGVSQTPSNKVTEKGKYVELRCDPISGHTALYWYRQSLGQGPEFLIYFQGTGAADDSGLPNDRFFAVRPEGSVSTLKIQRTERGDSAVYLCASSLDGALNTEAFFGQGTRLTVV.